These T cell receptor beta chains were read from a single sample in a study of early T cells in non-severe SARS-CoV-2 infection. Using its own MiXCR run on the 5' RACE reads, TCRdb lists one record per CDR3 protein. The sample yields fewer than 50,000 distinct CDR3 sequences, almost 7.5% seen once. Sequenced sample: whole blood. These receptor sequences come from an adult who was a healthcare worker with PCR-confirmed SARS-CoV-2 infection or an uninfected control (not recorded which). CDR3s include the opening cysteine and the closing phenylalanine or tryptophan.

cdr3_aa	j_call	v_call
CASSPARIGTQYF	TRBJ2-3	TRBV18
CASSLGTSVYNEQFF	TRBJ2-1	TRBV7-2
CASSGGAHTF	TRBJ1-2	TRBV28
CASSLGGYQETQYF	TRBJ2-5	TRBV12-3/TRBV12-4
CASSLSTTDTQYF	TRBJ2-3	TRBV7-8
CSANRPQETQYF	TRBJ2-5	TRBV20-1
CASSPPGATDTQYF	TRBJ2-3	TRBV18
CASSPVSSYNEQFF	TRBJ2-1	TRBV6-2/TRBV6-3
CASSHRRAREQYF	TRBJ2-7	TRBV28
CATSDPNTDTQYF	TRBJ2-3	TRBV24-1
CASRGLGTIYF	TRBJ1-3	TRBV21-1
CASSRHLISTDTQYF	TRBJ2-3	TRBV6-5
CASSYSRLGAFF	TRBJ1-1	TRBV6-2/TRBV6-3
CASSGRQGAITGELFF	TRBJ2-2	TRBV9
CASSLITMATEAFF	TRBJ1-1	TRBV7-2
CSAILGLDTQYF	TRBJ2-3	TRBV20-1
CASSQCRGRTGANVLTF	TRBJ2-6	TRBV21-1
CASSPQSGTSGTDTQYF	TRBJ2-3	TRBV9
CASSQAGETQYF	TRBJ2-5	TRBV23-1
CASGLAGLGSDTQYF	TRBJ2-3	TRBV12-5
CASSSPGTVTYEQYF	TRBJ2-7	TRBV6-2/TRBV6-3
CASSISQGLGNQPQHF	TRBJ1-5	TRBV19
CASRLVTGELFF	TRBJ2-2	TRBV6-6
CASSNGGSGANVLTF	TRBJ2-6	TRBV4-3
CASSLSNNRNRKRVTQYF	TRBJ2-5	TRBV27
CASSQDSGQGAVNEQFF	TRBJ2-1	TRBV4-2
CASRAQGWQYF	TRBJ2-7	TRBV12-2
CASSKLGQAGTDTQYF	TRBJ2-3	TRBV14
CASRSGTSTDTQYF	TRBJ2-3	TRBV28
CASSPGQGEQYF	TRBJ2-7	TRBV7-9
CASSQEPVGTEAFF	TRBJ1-1	TRBV4-1
CASSQGPRNHEQYF	TRBJ2-7	TRBV3-1
CASRKQGLFFYEQYF	TRBJ2-7	TRBV28
CASSSGLANEQFF	TRBJ2-1	TRBV18
CASSHRLESYGYTF	TRBJ1-2	TRBV4-3
CASSLRTGGNNNSPLHF	TRBJ1-6	TRBV7-3
CASSPGTSGTDTQYF	TRBJ2-3	TRBV27
CASSFGQGRAMGNSPLHF	TRBJ1-6	TRBV7-6
CSARGRRGTEAFF	TRBJ1-1	TRBV20-1
CSAIYQGNYGYTF	TRBJ1-2	TRBV20-1